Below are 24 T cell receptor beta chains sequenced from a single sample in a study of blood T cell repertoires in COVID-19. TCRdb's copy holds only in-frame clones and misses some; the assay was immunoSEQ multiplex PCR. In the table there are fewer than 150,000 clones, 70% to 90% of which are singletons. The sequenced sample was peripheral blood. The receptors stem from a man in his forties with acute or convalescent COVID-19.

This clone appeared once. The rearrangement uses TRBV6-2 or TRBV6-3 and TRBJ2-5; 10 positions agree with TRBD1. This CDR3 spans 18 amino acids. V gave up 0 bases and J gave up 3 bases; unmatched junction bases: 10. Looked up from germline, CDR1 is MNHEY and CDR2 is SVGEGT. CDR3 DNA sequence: TGTGCCAGCAGTTACTCCTTGTTCGACAGGGGGCTAAAAGAGACCCAGTACTTC. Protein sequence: CASSYSLFDRGLKETQYF.

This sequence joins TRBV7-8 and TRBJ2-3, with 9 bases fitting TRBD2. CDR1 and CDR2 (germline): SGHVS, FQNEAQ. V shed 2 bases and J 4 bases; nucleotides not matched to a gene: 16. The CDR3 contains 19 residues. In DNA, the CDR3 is TGTGCCAGCAGCTTAAGAGGAAGAACCGGGACTAGCACTTCAGATACGCAGTATTTT. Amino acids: CASSLRGRTGTSTSDTQYF. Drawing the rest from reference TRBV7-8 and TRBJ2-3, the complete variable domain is GAGVSQSPRYKVAKRGQDVALRCDPISGHVSLFWYQQALGQGPEFLTYFQNEAQLDKSGLPSDRFFAERPEGSVSTLKIQRTQQEDSAVYLCASSLRGRTGTSTSDTQYFGPGTRLTVL.

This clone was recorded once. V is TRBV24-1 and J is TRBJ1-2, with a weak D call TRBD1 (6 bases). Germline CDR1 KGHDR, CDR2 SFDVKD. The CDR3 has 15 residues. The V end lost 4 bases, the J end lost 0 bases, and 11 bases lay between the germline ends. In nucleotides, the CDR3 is TGTGCCACCAGTGAAACAGGGATCACTAACTATGGCTACACCTTC. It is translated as CATSETGITNYGYTF.

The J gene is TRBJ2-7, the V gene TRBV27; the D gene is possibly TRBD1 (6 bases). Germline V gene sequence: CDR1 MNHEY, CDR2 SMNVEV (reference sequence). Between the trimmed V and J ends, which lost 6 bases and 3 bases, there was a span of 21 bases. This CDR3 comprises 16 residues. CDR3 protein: CASRTGRFSPFYEQYF. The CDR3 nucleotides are TGTGCCAGCAGGACAGGACGTTTCTCCCCTTTCTACGAGCAGTACTTC.

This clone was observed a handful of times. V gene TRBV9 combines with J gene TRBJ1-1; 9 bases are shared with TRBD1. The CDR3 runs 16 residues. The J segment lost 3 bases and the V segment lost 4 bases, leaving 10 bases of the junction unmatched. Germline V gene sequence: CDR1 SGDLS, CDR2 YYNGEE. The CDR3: CASSPRDRVRDTEAFF. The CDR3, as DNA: TGTGCCAGCAGCCCCCGGGACAGGGTGCGGGACACTGAAGCTTTCTTT.

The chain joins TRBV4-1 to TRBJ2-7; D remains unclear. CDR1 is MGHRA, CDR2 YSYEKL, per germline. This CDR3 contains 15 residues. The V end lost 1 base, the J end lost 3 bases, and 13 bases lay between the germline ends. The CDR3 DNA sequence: TGCGCCAGCAGCCAAGTCGGGTCGGGTGTCTACGAGCAGTACTTC. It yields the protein CASSQVGSGVYEQYF.

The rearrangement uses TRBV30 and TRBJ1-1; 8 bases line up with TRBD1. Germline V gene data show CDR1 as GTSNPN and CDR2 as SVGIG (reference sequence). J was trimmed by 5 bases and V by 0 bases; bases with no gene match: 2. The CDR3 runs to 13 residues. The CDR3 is CAWSVHRGTEAFF. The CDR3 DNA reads TGTGCCTGGAGTGTACACAGGGGGACTGAAGCTTTCTTT.

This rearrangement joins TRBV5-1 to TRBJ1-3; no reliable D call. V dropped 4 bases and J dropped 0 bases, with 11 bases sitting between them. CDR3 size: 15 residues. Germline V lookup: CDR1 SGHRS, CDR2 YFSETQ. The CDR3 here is CASSKDSISGNTIYF. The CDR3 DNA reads TGCGCCAGCAGCAAGGATAGCATCTCTGGAAACACCATATATTTT. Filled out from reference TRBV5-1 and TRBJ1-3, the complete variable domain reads KAGVTQTPRYLIKTRGQQVTLSCSPISGHRSVSWYQQTPGQGLQFLFEYFSETQRNKGNFPGRFSGRQFSNSRSEMNVSTLELGDSALYLCASSKDSISGNTIYFGEGSWLTVV.

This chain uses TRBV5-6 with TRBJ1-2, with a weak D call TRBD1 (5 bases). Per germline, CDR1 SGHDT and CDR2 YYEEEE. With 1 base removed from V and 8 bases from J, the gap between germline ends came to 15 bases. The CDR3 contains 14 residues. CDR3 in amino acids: CASSLFGWGRGYTF. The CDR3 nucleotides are TGTGCCAGCAGCTTGTTTGGGTGGGGCAGGGGCTACACCTTC.

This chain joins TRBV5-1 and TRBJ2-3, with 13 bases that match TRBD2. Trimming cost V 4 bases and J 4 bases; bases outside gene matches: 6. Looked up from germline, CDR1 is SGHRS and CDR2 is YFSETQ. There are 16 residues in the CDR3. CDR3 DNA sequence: TGCGCCAGCAGCCCACTAGCGGGGGGGATCGCAGATACGCAGTATTTT. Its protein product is CASSPLAGGIADTQYF. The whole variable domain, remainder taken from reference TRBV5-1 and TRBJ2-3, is KAGVTQTPRYLIKTRGQQVTLSCSPISGHRSVSWYQQTPGQGLQFLFEYFSETQRNKGNFPGRFSGRQFSNSRSEMNVSTLELGDSALYLCASSPLAGGIADTQYFGPGTRLTVL.

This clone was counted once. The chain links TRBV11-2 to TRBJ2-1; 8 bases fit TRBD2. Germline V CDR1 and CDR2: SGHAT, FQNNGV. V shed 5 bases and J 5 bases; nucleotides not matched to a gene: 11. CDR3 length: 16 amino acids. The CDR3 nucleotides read TGTGCCAGCAGCCCCGGGAGGGGGGGCCACCACAATGAGCAGTTCTTC. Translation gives CASSPGRGGHHNEQFF.

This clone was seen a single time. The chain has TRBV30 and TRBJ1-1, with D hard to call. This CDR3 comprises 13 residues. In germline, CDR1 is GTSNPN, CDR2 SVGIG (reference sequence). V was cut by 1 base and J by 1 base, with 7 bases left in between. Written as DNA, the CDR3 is TGTGCCTGGAGTGCTGGAGGGAACACTGAAGCTTTCTTT. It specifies CAWSAGGNTEAFF.

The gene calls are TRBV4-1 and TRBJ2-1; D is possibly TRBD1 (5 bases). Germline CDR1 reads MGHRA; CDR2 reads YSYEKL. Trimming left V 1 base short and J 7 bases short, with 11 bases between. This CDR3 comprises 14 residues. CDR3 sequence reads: CASSQVGKGNEQFF. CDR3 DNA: TGCGCCAGCAGCCAAGTGGGGAAGGGGAATGAGCAGTTCTTC.

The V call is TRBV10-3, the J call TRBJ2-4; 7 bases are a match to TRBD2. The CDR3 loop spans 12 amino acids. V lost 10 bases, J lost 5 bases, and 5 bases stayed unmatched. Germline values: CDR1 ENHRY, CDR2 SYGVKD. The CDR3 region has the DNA TGTGCCACCGGGGCGGGGGAAAACATTCAGTACTTC. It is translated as CATGAGENIQYF.

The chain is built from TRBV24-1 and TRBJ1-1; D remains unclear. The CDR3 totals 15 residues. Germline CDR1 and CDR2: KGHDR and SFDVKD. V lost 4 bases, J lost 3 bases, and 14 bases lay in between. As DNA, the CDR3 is TGTGCCACCAGTGACCCCAAACGAGGAGACACTGAAGCTTTCTTT. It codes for CATSDPKRGDTEAFF.

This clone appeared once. The DNA of the CDR3 is TGTGCCAGCAGCCCAGCGGGAAACACCATATATTTT. Translated: CASSPAGNTIYF. The V and J genes are TRBV3-1 (or the pseudogene TRBV3-2) and TRBJ1-3; D is unresolved. V was pared by 4 bases and J by 4 bases, with 5 bases between. Germline loops: CDR1 LGHDT, CDR2 YNNKEL (reference sequence). The CDR3 extends over 12 amino acids.

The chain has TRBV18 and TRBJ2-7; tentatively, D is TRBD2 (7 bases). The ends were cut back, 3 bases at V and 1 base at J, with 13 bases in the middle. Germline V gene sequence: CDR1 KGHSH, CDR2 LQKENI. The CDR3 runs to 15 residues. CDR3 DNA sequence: TGTGCCAGCTCACCTGGGGGGGCCCAATCCTACGAGCAGTACTTC. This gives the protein CASSPGGAQSYEQYF.

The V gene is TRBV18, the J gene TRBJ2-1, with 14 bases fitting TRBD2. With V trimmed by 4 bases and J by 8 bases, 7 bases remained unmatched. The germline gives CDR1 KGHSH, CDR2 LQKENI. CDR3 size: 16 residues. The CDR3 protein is CASSHRTSGGSDEQFF. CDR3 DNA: TGTGCCAGCTCACACCGGACTAGCGGGGGGTCCGATGAGCAGTTCTTC.

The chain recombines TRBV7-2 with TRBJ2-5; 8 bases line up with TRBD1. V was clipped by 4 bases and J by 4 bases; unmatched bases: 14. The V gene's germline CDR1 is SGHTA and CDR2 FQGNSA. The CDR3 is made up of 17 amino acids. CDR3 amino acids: CASSSLRTGFGRETQYF. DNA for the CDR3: TGTGCCAGCAGCTCCCTCAGGACAGGGTTTGGAAGAGAGACCCAGTACTTC.

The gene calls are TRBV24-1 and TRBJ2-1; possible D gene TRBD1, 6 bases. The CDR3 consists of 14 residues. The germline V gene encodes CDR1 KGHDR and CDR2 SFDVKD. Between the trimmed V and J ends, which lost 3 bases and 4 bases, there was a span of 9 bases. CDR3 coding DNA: TGTGCCACCAGTGATCCCGACAGGTACAATGAGCAGTTCTTC. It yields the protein CATSDPDRYNEQFF.

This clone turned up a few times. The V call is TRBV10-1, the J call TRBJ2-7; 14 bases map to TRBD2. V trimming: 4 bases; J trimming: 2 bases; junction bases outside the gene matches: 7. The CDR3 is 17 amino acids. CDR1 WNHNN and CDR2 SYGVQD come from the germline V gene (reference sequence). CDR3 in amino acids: CASSGGLAGENAYEQYF. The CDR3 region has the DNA TGCGCCAGCAGTGGGGGACTAGCGGGGGAAAATGCCTACGAGCAGTACTTC.

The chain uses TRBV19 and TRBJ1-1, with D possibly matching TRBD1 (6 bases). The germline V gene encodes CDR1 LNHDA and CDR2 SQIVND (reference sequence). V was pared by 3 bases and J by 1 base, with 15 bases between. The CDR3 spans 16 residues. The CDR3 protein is CASSIERQVGNTEAFF. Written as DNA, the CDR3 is TGTGCCAGTAGTATTGAAAGACAGGTAGGGAACACTGAAGCTTTCTTT. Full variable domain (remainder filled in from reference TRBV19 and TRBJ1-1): DGGITQSPKYLFRKEGQNVTLSCEQNLNHDAMYWYRQDPGQGLRLIYYSQIVNDFQKGDIAEGYSVSREKKESFPLTVTSAQKNPTAFYLCASSIERQVGNTEAFFGQGTRLTVV.

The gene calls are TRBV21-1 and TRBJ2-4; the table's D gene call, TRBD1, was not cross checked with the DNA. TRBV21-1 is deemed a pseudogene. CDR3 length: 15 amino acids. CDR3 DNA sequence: TGTGCCAGCAGCCCGCACCGGACAGTGAGAAACATTCAGTACTTC. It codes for CASSPHRTVRNIQYF.

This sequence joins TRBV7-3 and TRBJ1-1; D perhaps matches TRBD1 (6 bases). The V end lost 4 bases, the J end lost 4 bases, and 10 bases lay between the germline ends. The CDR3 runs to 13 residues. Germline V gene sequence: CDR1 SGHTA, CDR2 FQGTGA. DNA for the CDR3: TGTGCCAGCAGCTCTCAGGGGAGCACTGAAGCTTTCTTT. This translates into CASSSQGSTEAFF.